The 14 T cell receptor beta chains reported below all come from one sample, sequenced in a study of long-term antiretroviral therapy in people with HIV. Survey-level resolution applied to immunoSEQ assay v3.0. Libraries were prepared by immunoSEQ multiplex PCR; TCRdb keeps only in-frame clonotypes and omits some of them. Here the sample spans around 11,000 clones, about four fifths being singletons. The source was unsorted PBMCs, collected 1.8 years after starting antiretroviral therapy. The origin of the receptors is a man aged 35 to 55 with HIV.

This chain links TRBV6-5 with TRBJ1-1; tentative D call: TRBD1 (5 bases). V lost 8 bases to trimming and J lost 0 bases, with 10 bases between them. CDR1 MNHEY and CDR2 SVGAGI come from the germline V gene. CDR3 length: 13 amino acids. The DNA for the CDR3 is TGTGCCAGCGGGGCAGGGATGAACACTGAAGCTTTCTTT. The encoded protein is CASGAGMNTEAFF.

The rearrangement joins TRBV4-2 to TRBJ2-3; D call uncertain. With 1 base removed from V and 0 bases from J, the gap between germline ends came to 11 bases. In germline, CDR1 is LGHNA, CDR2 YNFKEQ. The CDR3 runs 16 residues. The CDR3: CASSQGTLPSTDTQYF. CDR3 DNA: TGTGCCAGCAGCCAAGGTACCTTACCTAGCACAGATACGCAGTATTTT.

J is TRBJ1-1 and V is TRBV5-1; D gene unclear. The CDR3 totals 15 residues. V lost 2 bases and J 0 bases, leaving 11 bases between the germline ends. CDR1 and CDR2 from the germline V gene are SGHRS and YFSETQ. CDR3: CASSFRGTMNTEAFF. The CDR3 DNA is TGCGCCAGCAGCTTTCGTGGAACTATGAACACTGAAGCTTTCTTT.

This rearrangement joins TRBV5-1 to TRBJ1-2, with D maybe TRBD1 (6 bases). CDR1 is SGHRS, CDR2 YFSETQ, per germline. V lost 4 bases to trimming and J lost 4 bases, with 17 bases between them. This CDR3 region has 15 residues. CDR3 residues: CASSPRDRTFYGYTF. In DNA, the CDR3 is TGCGCCAGCAGCCCCCGAGACAGGACCTTCTATGGCTACACCTTC.

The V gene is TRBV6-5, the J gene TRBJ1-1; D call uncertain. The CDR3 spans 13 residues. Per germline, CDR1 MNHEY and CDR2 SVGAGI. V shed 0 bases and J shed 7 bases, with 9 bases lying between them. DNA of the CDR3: TGTGCCAGCAGTTACTCGAATACGGGTGAAGCTTTCTTT. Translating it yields CASSYSNTGEAFF.

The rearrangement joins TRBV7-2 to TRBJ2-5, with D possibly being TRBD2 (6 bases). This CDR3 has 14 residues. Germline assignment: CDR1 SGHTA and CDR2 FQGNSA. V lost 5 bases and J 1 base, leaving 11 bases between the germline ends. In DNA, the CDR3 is TGTGCCAGCAGCCCGGGACTGTCCCAAGAGACCCAGTACTTC. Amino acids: CASSPGLSQETQYF.

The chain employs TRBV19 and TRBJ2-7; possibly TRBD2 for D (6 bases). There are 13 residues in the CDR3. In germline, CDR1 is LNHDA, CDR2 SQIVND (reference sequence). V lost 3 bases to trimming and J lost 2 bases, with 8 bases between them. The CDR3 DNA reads TGTGCCAGTAGTATGGAGGGAACCTACGAGCAGTACTTC. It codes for CASSMEGTYEQYF.

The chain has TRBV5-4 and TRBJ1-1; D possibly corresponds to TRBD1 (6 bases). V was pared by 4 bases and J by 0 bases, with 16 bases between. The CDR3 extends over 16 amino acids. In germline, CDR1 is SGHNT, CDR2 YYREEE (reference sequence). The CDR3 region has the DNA TGTGCCAGCAGCGATGGGGGGCGCATCTTGAACACTGAAGCTTTCTTT. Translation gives CASSDGGRILNTEAFF. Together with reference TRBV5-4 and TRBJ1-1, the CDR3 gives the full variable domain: ETGVTQSPTHLIKTRGQQVTLRCSSQSGHNTVSWYQQALGQGPQFIFQYYREEENGRGNFPPRFSGLQFPNYSSELNVNALELDDSALYLCASSDGGRILNTEAFFGQGTRLTVV.

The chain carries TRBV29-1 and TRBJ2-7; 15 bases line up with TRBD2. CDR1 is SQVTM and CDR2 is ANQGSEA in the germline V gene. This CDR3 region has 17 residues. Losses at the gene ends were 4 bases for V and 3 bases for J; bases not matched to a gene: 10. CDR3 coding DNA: TGCAGCGTTGGATCGGGACTAGCGGGAGGCGGGGGCTACGAGCAGTACTTC. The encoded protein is CSVGSGLAGGGGYEQYF.

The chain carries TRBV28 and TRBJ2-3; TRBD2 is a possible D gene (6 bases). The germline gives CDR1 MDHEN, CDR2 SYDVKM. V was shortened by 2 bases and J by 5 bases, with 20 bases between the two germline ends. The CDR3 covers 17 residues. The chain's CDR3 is CASSLGAGFGPRDTQYF. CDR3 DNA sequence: TGTGCCAGCAGTTTAGGGGCGGGATTTGGCCCCCGAGATACGCAGTATTTT.

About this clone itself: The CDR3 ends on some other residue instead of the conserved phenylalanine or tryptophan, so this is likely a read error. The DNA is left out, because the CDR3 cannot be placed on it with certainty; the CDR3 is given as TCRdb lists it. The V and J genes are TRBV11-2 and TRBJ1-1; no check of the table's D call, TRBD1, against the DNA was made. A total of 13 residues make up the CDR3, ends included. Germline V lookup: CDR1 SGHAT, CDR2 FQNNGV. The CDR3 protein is CASSLRDRLPSFL.

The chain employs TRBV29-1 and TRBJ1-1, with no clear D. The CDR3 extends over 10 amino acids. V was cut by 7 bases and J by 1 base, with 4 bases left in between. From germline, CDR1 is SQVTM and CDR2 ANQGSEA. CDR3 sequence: CSAENTEAFF. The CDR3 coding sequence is TGCAGCGCTGAGAACACTGAAGCTTTCTTT.

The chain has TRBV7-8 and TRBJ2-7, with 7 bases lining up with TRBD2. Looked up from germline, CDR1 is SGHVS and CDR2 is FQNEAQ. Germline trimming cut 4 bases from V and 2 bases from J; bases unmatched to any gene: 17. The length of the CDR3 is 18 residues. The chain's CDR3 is CASSWEASGSATTYEQYF. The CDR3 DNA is TGTGCCAGCAGCTGGGAGGCTAGCGGTTCAGCGACCACCTACGAGCAGTACTTC.

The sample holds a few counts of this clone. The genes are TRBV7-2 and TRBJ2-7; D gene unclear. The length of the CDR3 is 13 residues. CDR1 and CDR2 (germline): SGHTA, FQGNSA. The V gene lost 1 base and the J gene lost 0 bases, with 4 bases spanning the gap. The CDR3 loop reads CASSLVPSYEQYF. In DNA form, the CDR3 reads TGTGCCAGCAGCTTAGTACCCTCCTACGAGCAGTACTTC.